A single sample is the source of the 16 T cell receptor beta chains below, sequenced in a study of blood T cell repertoires in COVID-19. Produced via immunoSEQ multiplex PCR; TCRdb's table is partial and in-frame only. Of 200,000 to 250,000 clones listed, approximately 80% are singletons. The sample consisted of PBMCs or T cells enriched from blood (not recorded which). The receptors stem from a woman between 55 and 75 years old who had recovered from COVID-19.

J is TRBJ2-5 and V is TRBV6-5, with 13 bases that match TRBD2. CDR3 length equals 14 residues. V shed 7 bases, J shed 4 bases, and the junction held 3 bases outside the gene matches. The V gene's germline CDR1 is MNHEY and CDR2 SVGAGI. CDR3 DNA: TGTGCCAGCACCAGACTAGCGGGAGGAGAGACCCAGTACTTC. The encoded protein is CASTRLAGGETQYF.

This chain uses TRBV25-1 with TRBJ1-1, with D possibly being TRBD1 (5 bases). Trimming pared 8 bases from V and 5 bases from J, leaving 15 bases between. The CDR3 is made up of 13 amino acids. Germline CDR1 reads MGHDK; CDR2 reads SYGVNS. The CDR3 coding sequence is TGTGCCAGCGCCTCGGCAGGGCGTACTGAAGCTTTCTTT. Amino acids: CASASAGRTEAFF.

The chain carries TRBV9 and TRBJ2-5; D is possibly TRBD1 (5 bases). The CDR3 loop spans 15 amino acids. V lost 0 bases, J lost 2 bases, and 11 bases lay in between. Germline CDR1 SGDLS, CDR2 YYNGEE. In DNA form, the CDR3 reads TGTGCCAGCAGCGTAGTCGCGGACACGCAAGAGACCCAGTACTTC. It translates to CASSVVADTQETQYF.

A single count supports this clone. J is TRBJ2-5 and V is TRBV19; TRBD1 matches at 7 bases. Germline CDR1 and CDR2: LNHDA and SQIVND (reference sequence). CDR3 length equals 15 residues. V dropped 6 bases and J dropped 3; count of bases not matched to a gene: 10. The CDR3 region has the DNA TGTGCCAGTAGCATAACCGGGACAGACAAAGAGACCCAGTACTTC. As protein: CASSITGTDKETQYF.

The V and J genes are TRBV7-9 and TRBJ1-6, with D perhaps matching TRBD1 (6 bases). Germline V gene sequence: CDR1 SEHNR, CDR2 FQNEAQ (reference sequence). Trimming removed 10 bases at V and 0 bases at J, with 19 bases between. The CDR3 is 17 amino acids. The CDR3 DNA follows: TGTGCCATCTCTCCGGACAGTTTGAGCTCCTATAATTCACCCCTCCACTTT. It is translated as CAISPDSLSSYNSPLHF.

This clone was observed a few times. V is TRBV4-3 and J is TRBJ2-6; D is unclear. V was clipped by 0 bases and J by 3 bases, with 9 bases between them. This CDR3 has 16 amino acids. Germline V gene data show CDR1 as LGHNA and CDR2 as YSLEER. The CDR3 reads CASSQEGVGGANVLTF. The CDR3 coding sequence is TGCGCCAGCAGCCAAGAAGGAGTAGGTGGGGCCAACGTCCTGACTTTC.

This clone showed up just a few times. The gene calls are TRBV18 and TRBJ2-7; 7 nucleotides line up with TRBD1. Germline CDR1 KGHSH, CDR2 LQKENI. The J segment lost 0 bases and the V segment lost 5 bases, leaving 10 bases of the junction unmatched. The CDR3 has 16 amino acids. The DNA for the CDR3 is TGTGCCAGCTCAAGATCCGGGACAGCCGACTCCTACGAGCAGTACTTC. Its protein product is CASSRSGTADSYEQYF.

The rearrangement uses TRBV5-6 and TRBJ1-2; TRBD1 matches at 7 bases. CDR3 length: 13 amino acids. Germline V lookup: CDR1 SGHDT, CDR2 YYEEEE. The ends lost 0 bases at V and 8 bases at J; junction bases unmatched: 4. CDR3 coding DNA: TGTGCCAGCAGCTTGGGGGGACAGTTAGGCTACACCTTC. This gives the protein CASSLGGQLGYTF.

This chain links TRBV27 with TRBJ1-2; 8 nucleotides line up with TRBD1. The J segment lost 2 bases and the V segment lost 7 bases, leaving 3 bases of the junction unmatched. The CDR3 covers 13 residues. Germline lookup yields CDR1 MNHEY and CDR2 SMNVEV (reference sequence). CDR3 bases: TGTGCCAGCACCGGACAGGGAAACTATGGCTACACCTTC. This encodes CASTGQGNYGYTF.

This clone came up once. The chain combines TRBV6-5 with TRBJ2-3; 8 bases fit TRBD2. The ends lost 3 bases at V and 1 base at J; junction bases unmatched: 6. The CDR3 has 16 amino acids. Germline V gene lookup returns CDR1 MNHEY and CDR2 SVGAGI. The CDR3 DNA is TGTGCCAGCAGTTATTCAGGAGCGGGGGGCACAGATACGCAGTATTTT. This sequence encodes CASSYSGAGGTDTQYF.

J is TRBJ1-5 and V is TRBV11-2; no reliable D call. V gave up 0 bases and J gave up 3 bases, with 9 bases separating them. Germline values: CDR1 SGHAT, CDR2 FQNNGV. This CDR3 has 15 amino acids. CDR3 DNA sequence: TGTGCCAGCAGCTTAGAAATGGGCTCCAATCAGCCCCAGCATTTT. It yields the protein CASSLEMGSNQPQHF.

The chain recombines TRBV25-1 with TRBJ2-1, with D possibly being TRBD1 (6 bases). CDR1 is MGHDK, CDR2 SYGVNS, per germline. V was clipped by 4 bases and J by 4 bases, with 11 bases between them. CDR3 length: 14 residues. The CDR3 is CASSGSGVYNEQFF. The DNA for the CDR3 is TGTGCCAGCAGTGGGTCAGGGGTATACAATGAGCAGTTCTTC. Full variable domain (rest looked up from reference TRBV25-1 and TRBJ2-1): EADIYQTPRYLVIGTGKKITLECSQTMGHDKMYWYQQDPGMELHLIHYSYGVNSTEKGDLSSESTVSRIRTEHFPLTLESARPSHTSQYLCASSGSGVYNEQFFGPGTRLTVL.

V usage is TRBV5-1 and J usage is TRBJ2-2, with D possibly TRBD1 on 6 matching bases. In germline, CDR1 is SGHRS, CDR2 YFSETQ. CDR3 size: 15 residues. V gave up 4 bases and J gave up 3 bases, with 13 bases separating them. This CDR3 is CASSPQGSDTGELFF. As DNA, the CDR3 is TGCGCCAGCAGCCCGCAGGGGTCGGACACCGGGGAGCTGTTTTTT.

The rearrangement joins TRBV6-5 to TRBJ2-1, with 7 bases fitting TRBD1. The CDR3 covers 13 residues. Germline V gene data show CDR1 as MNHEY and CDR2 as SVGAGI. Trimming took 7 bases from V and 4 from J; bases not matched to a gene: 4. DNA for the CDR3: TGTGCCAGCATGGGACAGTATTACAATGAGCAGTTCTTC. Its translation: CASMGQYYNEQFF.

This clone has more than one count but fewer than ten. V gene TRBV19 combines with J gene TRBJ1-1; maybe TRBD1 (6 bases). Germline lookup yields CDR1 LNHDA and CDR2 SQIVND (reference sequence). V lost 0 bases and J 1 base, leaving 18 bases between the germline ends. This CDR3 spans 18 amino acids. CDR3 nucleotide sequence: TGTGCCAGTAGTATAGATCGGAGATGGAGCAGGGGGAACACTGAAGCTTTCTTT. This translates into CASSIDRRWSRGNTEAFF.

The chain combines TRBV23-1 with TRBJ1-5, with D unclear. TRBV23-1 is assigned to the ORF class and has an uncertain function. The CDR3 loop spans 13 amino acids. With 7 bases removed from V and 3 bases from J, the gap between germline ends came to 10 bases. The CDR3 nucleotides are TGCGCCAGCAACCCCACCTACAATCAGCCCCAGCATTTT. This codes for CASNPTYNQPQHF.